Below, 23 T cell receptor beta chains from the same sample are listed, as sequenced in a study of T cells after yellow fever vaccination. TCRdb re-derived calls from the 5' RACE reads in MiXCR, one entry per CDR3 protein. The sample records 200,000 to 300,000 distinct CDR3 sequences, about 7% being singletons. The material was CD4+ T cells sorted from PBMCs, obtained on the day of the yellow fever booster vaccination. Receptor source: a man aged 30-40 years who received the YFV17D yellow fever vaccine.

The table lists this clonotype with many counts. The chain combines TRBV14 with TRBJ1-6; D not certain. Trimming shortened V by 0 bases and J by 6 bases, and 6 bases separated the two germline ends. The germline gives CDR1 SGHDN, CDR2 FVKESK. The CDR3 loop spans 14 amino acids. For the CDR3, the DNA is TGTGCCAGCAGCCAAGATCGGGGTAATTCACCCCTCCACTTT. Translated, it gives CASSQDRGNSPLHF.

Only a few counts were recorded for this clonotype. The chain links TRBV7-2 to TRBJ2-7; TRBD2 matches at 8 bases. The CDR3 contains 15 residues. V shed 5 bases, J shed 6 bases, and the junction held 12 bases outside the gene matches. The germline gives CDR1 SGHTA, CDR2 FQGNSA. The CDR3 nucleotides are TGTGCCAGCAGCACCCCGGGGCTAGCGGGTGGCGAGCAGTACTTC. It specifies CASSTPGLAGGEQYF. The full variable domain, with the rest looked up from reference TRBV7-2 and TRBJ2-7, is GAGVSQSPSNKVTEKGKDVELRCDPISGHTALYWYRQSLGQGLEFLIYFQGNSAPDKSGLPSDRFSAERTGGSVSTLTIQRTQQEDSAVYLCASSTPGLAGGEQYFGPGTRLTVT.

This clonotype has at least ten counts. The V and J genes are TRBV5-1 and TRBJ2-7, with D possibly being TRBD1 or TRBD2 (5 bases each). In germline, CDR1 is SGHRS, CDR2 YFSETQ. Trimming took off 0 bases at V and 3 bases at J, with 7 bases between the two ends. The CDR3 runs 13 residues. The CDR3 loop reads CASSLGGIYEQYF. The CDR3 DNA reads TGCGCCAGCAGCTTGGGGGGGATCTACGAGCAGTACTTC.

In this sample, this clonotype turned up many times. The CDR3 DNA follows: TGCGCCAGCAGCGGGCCGGGACAGGGGACAGATACGCAGTATTTT. It specifies CASSGPGQGTDTQYF. The V and J genes are TRBV5-1 and TRBJ2-3, with 10 bases lining up with TRBD1. The CDR3 runs to 15 residues. J gave up 3 bases and V 4 bases, and 5 bases lay outside the gene matches. Germline V gene lookup returns CDR1 SGHRS and CDR2 YFSETQ.

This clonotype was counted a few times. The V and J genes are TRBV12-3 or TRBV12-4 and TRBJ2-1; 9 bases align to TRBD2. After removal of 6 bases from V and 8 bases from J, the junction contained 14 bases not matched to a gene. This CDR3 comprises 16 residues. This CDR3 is CASRKWAGGPVDEQFF. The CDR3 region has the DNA TGTGCCAGCAGAAAGTGGGCGGGAGGGCCCGTAGATGAGCAGTTCTTC.

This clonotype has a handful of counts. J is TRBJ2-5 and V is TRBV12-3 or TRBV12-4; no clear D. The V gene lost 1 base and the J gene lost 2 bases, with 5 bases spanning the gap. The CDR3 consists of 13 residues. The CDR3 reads CASSLGKQETQYF. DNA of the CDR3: TGTGCCAGCAGTTTAGGGAAACAAGAGACCCAGTACTTC.

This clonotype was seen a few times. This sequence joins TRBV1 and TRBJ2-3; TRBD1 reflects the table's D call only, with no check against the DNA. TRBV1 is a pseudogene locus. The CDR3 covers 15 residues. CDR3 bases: TGCACCAGCAGCCCCAGACGGCGGGGGACAGATACGCAGTATTTT. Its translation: CTSSPRRRGTDTQYF.

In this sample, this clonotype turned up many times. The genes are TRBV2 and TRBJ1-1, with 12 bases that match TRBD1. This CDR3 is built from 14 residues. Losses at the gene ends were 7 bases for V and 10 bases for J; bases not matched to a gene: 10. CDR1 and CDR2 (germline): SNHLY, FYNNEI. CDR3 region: CASIPGQGARRAFF. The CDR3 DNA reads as TGTGCCAGCATTCCGGGACAGGGGGCACGTCGAGCTTTCTTT.

The CDR3 region has the DNA TGCGCCAGCACTCAAGGGGGGGCCTTCAATGAGCAGTTCTTC. This sequence encodes CASTQGGAFNEQFF. V and J are TRBV5-1 and TRBJ2-1; D is perhaps TRBD2 (7 bases). The CDR3 extends over 14 amino acids. V was trimmed by 6 bases and J by 6 bases, leaving 16 bases between them. Germline V lookup: CDR1 SGHRS, CDR2 YFSETQ.

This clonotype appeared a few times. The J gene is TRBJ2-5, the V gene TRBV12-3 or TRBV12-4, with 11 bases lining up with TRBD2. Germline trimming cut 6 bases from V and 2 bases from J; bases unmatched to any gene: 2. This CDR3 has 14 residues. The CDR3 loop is CASSRLAGQETQYF. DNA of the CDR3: TGTGCCAGCAGCAGACTAGCGGGGCAAGAGACCCAGTACTTC.

CDR3 sequence: CASSLATEATQYF. CDR3 DNA: TGTGCCAGCAGCTTAGCTACCGAGGCGACCCAGTACTTC. The chain employs TRBV7-9 and TRBJ2-5, with unresolved D. The V and J ends lost 0 bases and 7 bases respectively, with 9 bases between them. In germline, CDR1 is SEHNR, CDR2 FQNEAQ (reference sequence). The CDR3 length is 13 residues.

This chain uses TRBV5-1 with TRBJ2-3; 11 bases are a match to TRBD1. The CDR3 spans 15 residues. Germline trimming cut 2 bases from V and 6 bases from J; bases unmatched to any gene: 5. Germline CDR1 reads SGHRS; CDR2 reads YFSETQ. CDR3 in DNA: TGCGCCAGCAGCTTTAGGGACAGGGGGTTCGATACGCAGTATTTT. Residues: CASSFRDRGFDTQYF.

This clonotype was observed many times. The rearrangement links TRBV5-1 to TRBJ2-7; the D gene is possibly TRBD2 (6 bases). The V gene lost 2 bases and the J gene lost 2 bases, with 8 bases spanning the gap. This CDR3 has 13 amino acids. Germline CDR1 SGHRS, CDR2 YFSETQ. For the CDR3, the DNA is TGCGCCAGCAGCTTCGCGGGAACCTACGAGCAGTACTTC. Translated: CASSFAGTYEQYF.

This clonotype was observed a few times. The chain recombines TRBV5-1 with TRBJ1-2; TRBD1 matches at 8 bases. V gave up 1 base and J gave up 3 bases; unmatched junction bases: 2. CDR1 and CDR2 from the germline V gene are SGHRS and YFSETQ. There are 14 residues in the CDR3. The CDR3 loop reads CASSLLTGDYGYTF. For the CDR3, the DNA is TGCGCCAGCAGCTTGCTGACAGGGGACTATGGCTACACCTTC.

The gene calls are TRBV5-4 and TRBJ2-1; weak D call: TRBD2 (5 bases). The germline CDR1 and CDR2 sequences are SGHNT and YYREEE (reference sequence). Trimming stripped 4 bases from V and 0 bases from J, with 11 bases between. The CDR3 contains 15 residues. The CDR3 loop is CASSTDYSSYNEQFF. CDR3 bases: TGTGCCAGCAGCACAGACTACAGCTCCTACAATGAGCAGTTCTTC.

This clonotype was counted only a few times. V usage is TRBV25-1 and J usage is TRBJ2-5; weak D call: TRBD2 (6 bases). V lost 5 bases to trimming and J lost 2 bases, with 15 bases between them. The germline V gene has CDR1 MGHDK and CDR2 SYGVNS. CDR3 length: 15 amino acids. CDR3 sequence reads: CASSPLLAPQETQYF. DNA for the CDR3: TGTGCCAGCAGTCCCCTTCTAGCGCCTCAAGAGACCCAGTACTTC.

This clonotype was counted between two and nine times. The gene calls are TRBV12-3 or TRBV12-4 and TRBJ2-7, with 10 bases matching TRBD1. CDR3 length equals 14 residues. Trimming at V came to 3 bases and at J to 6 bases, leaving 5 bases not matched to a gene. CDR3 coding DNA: TGTGCCAGCAGTTTTACGACAGGGGGCACCGAGCAGTACTTC. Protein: CASSFTTGGTEQYF.

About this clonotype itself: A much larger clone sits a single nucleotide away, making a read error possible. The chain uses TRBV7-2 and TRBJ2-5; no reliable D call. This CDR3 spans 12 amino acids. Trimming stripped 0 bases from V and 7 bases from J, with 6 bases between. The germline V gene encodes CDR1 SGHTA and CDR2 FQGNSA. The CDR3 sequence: CTSSLAGATQYF. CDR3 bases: TGTACCAGCAGCTTAGCGGGTGCGACCCAGTACTTC.

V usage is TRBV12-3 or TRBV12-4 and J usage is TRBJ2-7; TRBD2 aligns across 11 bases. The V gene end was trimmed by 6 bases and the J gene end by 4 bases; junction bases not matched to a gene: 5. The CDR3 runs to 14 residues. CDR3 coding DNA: TGTGCCAGCAGAACTACTAGCGGGAGTTACGAGCAGTACTTC. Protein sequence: CASRTTSGSYEQYF.

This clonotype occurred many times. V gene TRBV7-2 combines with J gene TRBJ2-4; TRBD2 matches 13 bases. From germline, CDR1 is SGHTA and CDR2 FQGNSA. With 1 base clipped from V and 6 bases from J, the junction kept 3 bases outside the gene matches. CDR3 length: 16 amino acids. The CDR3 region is CASSLGTSGRGNIQYF. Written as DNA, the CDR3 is TGTGCCAGCAGCTTAGGGACTAGCGGGAGAGGAAACATTCAGTACTTC.

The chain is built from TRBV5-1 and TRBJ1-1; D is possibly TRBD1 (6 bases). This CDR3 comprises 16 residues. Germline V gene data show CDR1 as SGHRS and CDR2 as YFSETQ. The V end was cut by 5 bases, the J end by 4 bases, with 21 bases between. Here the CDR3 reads CASRMGQGRVVTEAFF. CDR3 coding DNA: TGCGCCAGCAGGATGGGGCAGGGGCGGGTTGTCACTGAAGCTTTCTTT. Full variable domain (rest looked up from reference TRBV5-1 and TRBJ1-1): KAGVTQTPRYLIKTRGQQVTLSCSPISGHRSVSWYQQTPGQGLQFLFEYFSETQRNKGNFPGRFSGRQFSNSRSEMNVSTLELGDSALYLCASRMGQGRVVTEAFFGQGTRLTVV.

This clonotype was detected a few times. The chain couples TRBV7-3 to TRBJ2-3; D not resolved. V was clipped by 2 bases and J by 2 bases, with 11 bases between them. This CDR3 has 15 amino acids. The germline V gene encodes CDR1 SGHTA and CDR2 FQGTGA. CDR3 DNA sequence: TGTGCCAGCAGCTTAGCCCGACCAACCACAGATACGCAGTATTTT. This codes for CASSLARPTTDTQYF.

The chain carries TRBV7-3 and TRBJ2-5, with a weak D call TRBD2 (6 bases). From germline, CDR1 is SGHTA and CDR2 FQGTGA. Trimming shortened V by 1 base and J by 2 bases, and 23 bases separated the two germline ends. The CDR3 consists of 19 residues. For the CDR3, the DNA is TGTGCCAGCAGCTTAAGGCCGGTTCGAGGGACTCACCATCAAGAGACCCAGTACTTC. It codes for CASSLRPVRGTHHQETQYF.